One and the same sample provided the 21 T cell receptor beta chains below, sequenced in a study of Graves' ophthalmopathy and Graves' hyperthyroidism. Amplification of the TCR beta CDR3 regions used RNA transcripts (as template). Second-round multiplex PCR came after a first-round RT-PCR that employed HTBI primers. Each CDR3 protein gets one entry after TCRdb re-called the multiplex PCR reads with MiXCR. The sample comprises roughly 1.1 million distinct CDR3 sequences, 35% to 40% of which are singletons, and around 10% rests with the top ten. Sample: peripheral blood or thyroid tissue (not recorded which). The receptors originated from an adult man with Graves' hyperthyroidism.

The CDR3 bases are TGTGCCTGGAATCGGGACCGAACGGGGGATGAAGCTTTCTTT. Protein product: CAWNRDRTGDEAFF. The chain carries TRBV30 and TRBJ1-1, with D possibly being TRBD1 (5 bases). This CDR3 region has 14 residues. The V gene lost 4 bases and the J gene lost 7 bases, with 19 bases spanning the gap. Germline CDR1 and CDR2: GTSNPN and SVGIG (reference sequence).

The chain links TRBV7-2 to TRBJ1-1; TRBD1 aligns across 12 bases. The J segment lost 5 bases and the V segment lost 4 bases, leaving 11 bases of the junction unmatched. Germline V gene data show CDR1 as SGHTA and CDR2 as FQGNSA. This CDR3 region has 17 residues. CDR3 sequence (DNA): TGTGCCAGCAGCTCAATCCGGGACAGGGGGCGGAGGACTGAAGCTTTCTTT. Its protein product is CASSSIRDRGRRTEAFF.

The DNA for the CDR3 is TGTGCCAGCAGTTACAGACTAGCGGGCCGATCCCCCGGGGAGCTGTTTTTT. Translating gives CASSYRLAGRSPGELFF. This chain connects TRBV6-2 or TRBV6-3 to TRBJ2-2; TRBD2 matches 10 bases. Looked up from germline, CDR1 is MNHEY and CDR2 is SVGEGT. The CDR3 contains 17 residues. Losses at the gene ends were 2 bases for V and 6 bases for J; bases not matched to a gene: 9.

The table lists this clonotype with many counts. This sequence joins TRBV6-5 and TRBJ1-5; D call uncertain. The CDR3 is 15 residues long. CDR1 is MNHEY and CDR2 is SVGAGI in the germline V gene. V was clipped by 2 bases and J by 0 bases, with 8 bases between them. The CDR3 loop is CASSYGGDSNQPQHF. The CDR3 region has the DNA TGTGCCAGCAGTTACGGCGGAGATAGCAATCAGCCCCAGCATTTT.

This clonotype was seen repeatedly, ten times or more. As DNA, the CDR3 is TGCGCCAGCAGTGAGATGGAGCGGGATGCCCAGTACTTC. Protein: CASSEMERDAQYF. The genes are TRBV10-1 and TRBJ2-5; 7 bases map to TRBD2. This CDR3 is 13 amino acids long. Trimming cost V 2 bases and J 9 bases; bases outside gene matches: 6. Germline CDR1 WNHNN, CDR2 SYGVQD (reference sequence).

Here the CDR3 DNA reads TGTGCCAGCAGACGGGCGGGACAGGATGAAAAACTGTTTTTT. Translation: CASRRAGQDEKLFF. The chain combines TRBV10-3 with TRBJ1-4, with TRBD1 matching 8 bases. Germline CDR1 ENHRY, CDR2 SYGVKD. This CDR3 spans 14 amino acids. The ends lost 10 bases at V and 6 bases at J; junction bases unmatched: 10.

The chain has TRBV7-2 and TRBJ1-2; tentative D call: TRBD1 (5 bases). CDR1 is SGHTA and CDR2 is FQGNSA in the germline V gene. CDR3 length: 16 amino acids. The V end lost 5 bases, the J end lost 6 bases, and 22 bases lay between the germline ends. The CDR3 protein is CASSLPFGRGEDGYTF. The CDR3 nucleotides are TGTGCCAGCAGCCTACCTTTCGGGAGGGGCGAGGATGGCTACACCTTC. Full variable domain (rest looked up from reference TRBV7-2 and TRBJ1-2): GAGVSQSPSNKVTEKGKDVELRCDPISGHTALYWYRQSLGQGLEFLIYFQGNSAPDKSGLPSDRFSAERTGGSVSTLTIQRTQQEDSAVYLCASSLPFGRGEDGYTFGSGTRLTVV.

The CDR3 loop is CASSIGLPGATEAFF. CDR3 coding DNA: TGTGCCAGTAGTATTGGCCTACCGGGGGCAACTGAAGCTTTCTTT. The gene calls are TRBV19 and TRBJ1-1; tentatively, D is TRBD1 (6 bases). Looked up from germline, CDR1 is LNHDA and CDR2 is SQIVND (reference sequence). The CDR3 runs 15 residues. Trimming took off 3 bases at V and 5 bases at J, with 16 bases between the two ends. Looking up the rest from reference TRBV19 and TRBJ1-1 gives the full variable domain: DGGITQSPKYLFRKEGQNVTLSCEQNLNHDAMYWYRQDPGQGLRLIYYSQIVNDFQKGDIAEGYSVSREKKESFPLTVTSAQKNPTAFYLCASSIGLPGATEAFFGQGTRLTVV.

A few counts support this clonotype. The chain recombines TRBV20-1 with TRBJ2-7, with 8 positions matching TRBD1. The ends lost 6 bases at V and 9 bases at J; junction bases unmatched: 19. CDR1 is DFQATT and CDR2 is SNEGSKA in the germline V gene (reference sequence). The CDR3 totals 15 residues. CDR3 residues: CSARSPGQVLTGQYF. CDR3 nucleotides: TGCAGTGCCCGGTCCCCGGGACAGGTTCTTACGGGGCAGTACTTC.

This rearrangement joins TRBV9 to TRBJ1-3; no clear D. CDR3 size: 14 residues. Germline CDR1 is SGDLS and CDR2 is YYNGEE. Trimming removed 1 base from V and 0 bases from J, with 5 bases in between. DNA of the CDR3: TGTGCCAGCAGCGTACTTGACTCTGGAAACACCATATATTTT. Protein product: CASSVLDSGNTIYF.

The chain links TRBV11-2 to TRBJ2-5; TRBD2 is a possible D gene (6 bases). The V end was cut by 5 bases, the J end by 6 bases, with 19 bases between. The germline V gene has CDR1 SGHAT and CDR2 FQNNGV. The CDR3 consists of 15 residues. The DNA of the CDR3 is TGTGCCAGCAGCGTCCACGGTGCTAGCGCGCAGACCCAGTACTTC. Amino acid sequence: CASSVHGASAQTQYF.

This clonotype turned up a few times. The V gene is TRBV20-1, the J gene TRBJ1-5; D remains unclear. The CDR3 loop spans 13 amino acids. V shed 3 bases and J shed 0 bases, with 6 bases lying between them. Per the germline V gene, CDR1 is DFQATT and CDR2 is SNEGSKA (reference sequence). CDR3 nucleotide sequence: TGCAGTGCTAGCCCCCTTAGCAATCAGCCCCAGCATTTT. Its translation: CSASPLSNQPQHF.

This clonotype was observed a handful of times. The chain uses TRBV11-2 and TRBJ2-7, with 10 bases identical to TRBD2. The CDR3 contains 15 residues. Trimming removed 5 bases from V and 6 bases from J; junction bases left unmatched: 10. The germline gives CDR1 SGHAT, CDR2 FQNNGV. The CDR3 protein is CASSRALAGVGEQYF. The CDR3 nucleotides are TGTGCCAGCAGCCGCGCCCTAGCGGGAGTGGGCGAGCAGTACTTC.

As concerns this clonotype: Possible read error: a much larger clone is one base away. Because it lacks the conserved phenylalanine or tryptophan at the end, this CDR3 is likely a read error. J is TRBJ1-2 and V is TRBV20-1; D is ambiguous. Germline loops: CDR1 DFQATT, CDR2 SNEGSKA (reference sequence). The CDR3 extends over 13 amino acids. V shed 4 bases and J shed 3 bases, with 12 bases lying between them. This chain's CDR3 is CSAKVPGDYGYTL. CDR3 bases: TGCAGTGCTAAGGTGCCCGGGGACTATGGCTACACCCTC.

The chain carries TRBV7-9 and TRBJ2-2; 11 positions agree with TRBD1. The CDR3 runs to 16 residues. The J segment lost 6 bases and the V segment lost 5 bases, leaving 8 bases of the junction unmatched. The germline gives CDR1 SEHNR, CDR2 FQNEAQ (reference sequence). The CDR3 sequence is CASSPVWDRGSGELFF. The CDR3 nucleotides are TGTGCCAGCAGCCCCGTTTGGGACAGGGGGTCCGGGGAGCTGTTTTTT.

This clonotype turned up a few times. For the CDR3, the DNA is TGCGCCAGCAGCCGCACGACTAGCGGGCCTTTCTTCGAGCAGTACTTC. As protein: CASSRTTSGPFFEQYF. The V and J genes are TRBV4-1 and TRBJ2-7, with TRBD2 identical over 10 bases. Germline V gives CDR1 MGHRA, CDR2 YSYEKL. This CDR3 contains 16 residues. Trimming cost V 4 bases and J 6 bases; bases outside gene matches: 12.

In this sample, this clonotype turned up many times. This chain connects TRBV7-2 to TRBJ1-6; D unresolved. The CDR3 loop spans 17 amino acids. From germline, CDR1 is SGHTA and CDR2 FQGNSA. V gave up 4 bases and J gave up 0 bases, with 13 bases separating them. This chain's CDR3 is CASSSRPPSSYNSPLHF. The CDR3 DNA sequence: TGTGCCAGCAGCTCTCGACCGCCGAGCTCCTATAATTCACCCCTCCACTTT.

The DNA of the CDR3 is TGTGCCAGCAGCCGACACGTGGGGGGCAGAACCGATGGCTACACCTTC. Residues: CASSRHVGGRTDGYTF. The chain joins TRBV7-2 to TRBJ1-2; D is perhaps TRBD1 (6 bases). Per the germline V gene, CDR1 is SGHTA and CDR2 is FQGNSA. V was pared by 5 bases and J by 6 bases, with 22 bases between. This CDR3 contains 16 residues.

The chain combines TRBV4-3 with TRBJ2-2; maybe TRBD1 (6 bases). The CDR3 runs to 15 residues. The V gene's germline CDR1 is LGHNA and CDR2 YSLEER. Between the trimmed V and J ends, which lost 5 bases and 2 bases, there was a span of 12 bases. The chain's CDR3 is CASSYLDSNTGELFF. CDR3 coding DNA: TGCGCCAGCAGCTACTTGGACAGCAACACCGGGGAGCTGTTTTTT.

This clonotype came up many times. The chain carries TRBV14 and TRBJ1-1; D gene unclear. This CDR3 spans 13 amino acids. CDR1 is SGHDN and CDR2 is FVKESK in the germline V gene. V was trimmed by 2 bases and J by 6 bases, leaving 10 bases between them. CDR3 protein: CASSQQARSEAFF. CDR3 coding DNA: TGTGCCAGCAGCCAACAAGCCCGGTCTGAAGCTTTCTTT.

This sequence joins TRBV9 and TRBJ1-2; the D is unclear. CDR3 size: 14 residues. CDR1 SGDLS and CDR2 YYNGEE come from the germline V gene. V gave up 7 bases and J gave up 9 bases, with 22 bases separating them. The CDR3 DNA sequence: TGTGCCAGCTCACCTGAGACATCGCTACGGCGCTACACCTTC. It codes for CASSPETSLRRYTF.